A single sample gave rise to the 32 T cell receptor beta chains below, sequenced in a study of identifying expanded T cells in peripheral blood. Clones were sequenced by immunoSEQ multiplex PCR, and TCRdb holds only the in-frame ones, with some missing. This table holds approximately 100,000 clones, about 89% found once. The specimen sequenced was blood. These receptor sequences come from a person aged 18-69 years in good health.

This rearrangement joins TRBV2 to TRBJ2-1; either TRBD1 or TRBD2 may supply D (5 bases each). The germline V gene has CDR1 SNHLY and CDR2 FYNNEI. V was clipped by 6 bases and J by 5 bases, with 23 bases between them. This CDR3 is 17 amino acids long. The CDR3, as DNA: TGTGCCAGCAGCACACGACGGGGCGCAAGCCCCCACAATGAGCAGTTCTTC. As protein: CASSTRRGASPHNEQFF.

CDR3 DNA: TGTGCCAGTAGTGACGGAAGAGATCCCTCCTCCTACAATGAGCAGTTCTTC. This encodes CASSDGRDPSSYNEQFF. V usage is TRBV19 and J usage is TRBJ2-1; D gene ambiguous. Germline-derived CDR1 and CDR2 are LNHDA and SQIVND (reference sequence). Trimming took 5 bases from V and 0 from J, leaving 17 bases between them. The length of the CDR3 is 17 residues.

The CDR3 reads CASSSLQGDYGYTF. The DNA of the CDR3 is TGTGCCAGCAGCTCGCTACAGGGAGACTATGGCTACACCTTC. The V and J genes are TRBV13 and TRBJ1-2; perhaps TRBD1 as D (6 bases). Germline V gene lookup returns CDR1 PRHDT and CDR2 FYEKMQ (reference sequence). The V gene lost 4 bases and the J gene lost 3 bases, with 12 bases spanning the gap. There are 14 residues in the CDR3. Supplemented by reference TRBV13 and TRBJ1-2, the full variable domain reads AAGVIQSPRHLIKEKRETATLKCYPIPRHDTVYWYQQGPGQDPQFLISFYEKMQSDKGSIPDRFSAQQFSDYHSELNMSSLELGDSALYFCASSSLQGDYGYTFGSGTRLTVV.

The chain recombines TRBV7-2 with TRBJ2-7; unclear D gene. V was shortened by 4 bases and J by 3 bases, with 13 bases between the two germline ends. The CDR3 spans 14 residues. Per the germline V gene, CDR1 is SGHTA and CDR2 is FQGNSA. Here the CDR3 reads CASSSHGSHYEQYF. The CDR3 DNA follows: TGTGCCAGCAGCTCCCACGGATCTCACTACGAGCAGTACTTC.

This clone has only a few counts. The CDR3 loop reads CSVSANSWGYTF. The CDR3 DNA follows: TGCAGCGTTAGCGCGAACAGCTGGGGCTACACCTTC. The V call is TRBV29-1, the J call TRBJ1-2; D gene ambiguous. CDR1 and CDR2 (germline): SQVTM, ANQGSEA. This CDR3 comprises 12 residues. Trimming removed 5 bases at V and 8 bases at J, with 15 bases between.

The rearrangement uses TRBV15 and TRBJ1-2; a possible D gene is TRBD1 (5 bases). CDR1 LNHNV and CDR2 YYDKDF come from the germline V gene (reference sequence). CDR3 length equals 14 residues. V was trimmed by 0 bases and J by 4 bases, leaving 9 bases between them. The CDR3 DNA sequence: TGTGCCACCAGCAGAGAGGGGGGGGGCTATGGCTACACCTTC. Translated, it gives CATSREGGGYGYTF.

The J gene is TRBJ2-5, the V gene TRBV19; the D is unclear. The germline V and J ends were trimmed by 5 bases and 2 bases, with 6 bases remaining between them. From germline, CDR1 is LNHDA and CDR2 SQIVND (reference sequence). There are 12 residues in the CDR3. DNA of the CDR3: TGTGCCAGTAGTGCAGAACAAGAGACCCAGTACTTC. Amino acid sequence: CASSAEQETQYF. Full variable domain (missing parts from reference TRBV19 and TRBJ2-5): DGGITQSPKYLFRKEGQNVTLSCEQNLNHDAMYWYRQDPGQGLRLIYYSQIVNDFQKGDIAEGYSVSREKKESFPLTVTSAQKNPTAFYLCASSAEQETQYFGPGTRLLVL.

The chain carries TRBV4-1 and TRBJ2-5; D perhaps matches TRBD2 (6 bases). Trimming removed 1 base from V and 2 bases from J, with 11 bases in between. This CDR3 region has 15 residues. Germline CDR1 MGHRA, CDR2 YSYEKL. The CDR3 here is CASSQAAGSQETQYF. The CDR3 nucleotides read TGCGCCAGCAGCCAAGCGGCCGGGAGTCAAGAGACCCAGTACTTC.

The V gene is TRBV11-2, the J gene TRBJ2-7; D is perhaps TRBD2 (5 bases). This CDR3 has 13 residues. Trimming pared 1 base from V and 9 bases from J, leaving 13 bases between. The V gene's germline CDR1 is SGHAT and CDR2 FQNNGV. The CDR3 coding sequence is TGTGCCAGCAGCTTAGGGCTAGAAGGAGGGCAGTACTTC. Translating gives CASSLGLEGGQYF.

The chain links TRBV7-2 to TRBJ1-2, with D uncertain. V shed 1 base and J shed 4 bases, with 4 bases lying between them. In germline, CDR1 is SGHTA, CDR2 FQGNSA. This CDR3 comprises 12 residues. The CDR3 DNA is TGTGCCAGCAGCTTAGAGGGCTATGGCTACACCTTC. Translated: CASSLEGYGYTF.

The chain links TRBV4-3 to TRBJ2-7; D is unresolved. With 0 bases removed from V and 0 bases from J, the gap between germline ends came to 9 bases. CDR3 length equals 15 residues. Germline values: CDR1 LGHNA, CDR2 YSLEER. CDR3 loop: CASSQDAILSYEQYF. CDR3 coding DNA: TGCGCCAGCAGCCAAGATGCTATCCTCTCCTACGAGCAGTACTTC.

The CDR3 region has the DNA TGTGCCAGCAGCCGGGCGGGGCCCTACGAGCAGTACTTC. This sequence encodes CASSRAGPYEQYF. This chain connects TRBV6-5 to TRBJ2-7; D is possibly TRBD2 (6 bases). Trimming pared 6 bases from V and 2 bases from J, leaving 11 bases between. The CDR3 length is 13 residues. Looked up from germline, CDR1 is MNHEY and CDR2 is SVGAGI.

For the CDR3, the DNA is TGCGCCAGCAGCTTGGAAGGGGACCAAGAGACCCAGTACTTC. Its protein product is CASSLEGDQETQYF. J is TRBJ2-5 and V is TRBV5-1; D may be TRBD1 (5 bases). Trimming left V 0 bases short and J 0 bases short, with 6 bases between. This CDR3 is built from 14 residues. The V gene's germline CDR1 is SGHRS and CDR2 YFSETQ.

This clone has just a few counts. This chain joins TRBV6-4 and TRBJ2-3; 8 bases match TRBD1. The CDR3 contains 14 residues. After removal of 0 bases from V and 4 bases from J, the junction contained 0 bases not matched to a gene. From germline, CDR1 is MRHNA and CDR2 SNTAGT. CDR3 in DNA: TGTGCCAGCAGTGACTCACAGGGGGCAGATACGCAGTATTTT. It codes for CASSDSQGADTQYF.

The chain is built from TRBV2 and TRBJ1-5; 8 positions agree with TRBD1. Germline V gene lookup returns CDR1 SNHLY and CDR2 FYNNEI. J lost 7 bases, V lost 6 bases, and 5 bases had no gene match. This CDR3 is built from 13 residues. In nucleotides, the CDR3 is TGTGCCAGCAGCGGGACAGGAGGACAGCCCCAGCATTTT. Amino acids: CASSGTGGQPQHF.

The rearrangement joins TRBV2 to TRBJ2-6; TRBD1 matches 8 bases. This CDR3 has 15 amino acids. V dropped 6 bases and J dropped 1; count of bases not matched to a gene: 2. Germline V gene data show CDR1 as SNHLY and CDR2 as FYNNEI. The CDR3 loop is CASSRQGSGANVLTF. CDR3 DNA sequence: TGTGCCAGCAGCAGACAGGGGTCTGGGGCCAACGTCCTGACTTTC.

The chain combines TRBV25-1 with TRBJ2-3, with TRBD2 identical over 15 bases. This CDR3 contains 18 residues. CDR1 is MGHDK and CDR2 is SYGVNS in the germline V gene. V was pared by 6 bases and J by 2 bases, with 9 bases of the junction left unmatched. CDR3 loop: CASSVSRTSGGATDTQYF. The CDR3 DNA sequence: TGTGCCAGCAGCGTTTCGCGGACTAGCGGGGGGGCCACAGATACGCAGTATTTT.

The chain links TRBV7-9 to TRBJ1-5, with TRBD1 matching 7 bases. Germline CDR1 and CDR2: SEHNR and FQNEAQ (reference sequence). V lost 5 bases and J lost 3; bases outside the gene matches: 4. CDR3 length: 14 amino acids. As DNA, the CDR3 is TGTGCCAGCAGCGCGGGACAGATCAATCAGCCCCAGCATTTT. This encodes CASSAGQINQPQHF.

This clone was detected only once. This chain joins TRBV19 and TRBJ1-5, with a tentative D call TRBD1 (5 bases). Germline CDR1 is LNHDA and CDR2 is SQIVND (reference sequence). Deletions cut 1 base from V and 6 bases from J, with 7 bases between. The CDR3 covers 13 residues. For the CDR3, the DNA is TGTGCCAGTAGTATAGCGGGGCCTCAGCCCCAGCATTTT. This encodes CASSIAGPQPQHF.

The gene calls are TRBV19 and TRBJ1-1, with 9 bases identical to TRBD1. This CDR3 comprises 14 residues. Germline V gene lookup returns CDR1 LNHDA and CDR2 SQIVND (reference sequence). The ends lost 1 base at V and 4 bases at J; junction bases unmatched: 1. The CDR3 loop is CASSIGTGATEAFF. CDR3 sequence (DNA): TGTGCCAGTAGTATAGGGACAGGGGCCACTGAAGCTTTCTTT.

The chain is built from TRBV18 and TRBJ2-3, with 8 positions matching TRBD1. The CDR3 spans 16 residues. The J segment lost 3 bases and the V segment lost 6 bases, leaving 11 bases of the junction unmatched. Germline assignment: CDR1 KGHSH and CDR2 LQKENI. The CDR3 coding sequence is TGTGCCAGCTCCTCGCAGGGGGCGACGGGTACAGATACGCAGTATTTT. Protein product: CASSSQGATGTDTQYF. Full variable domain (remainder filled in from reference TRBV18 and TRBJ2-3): NAGVMQNPRHLVRRRGQEARLRCSPMKGHSHVYWYRQLPEEGLKFMVYLQKENIIDESGMPKERFSAEFPKEGPSILRIQQVVRGDSAAYFCASSSQGATGTDTQYFGPGTRLTVL.

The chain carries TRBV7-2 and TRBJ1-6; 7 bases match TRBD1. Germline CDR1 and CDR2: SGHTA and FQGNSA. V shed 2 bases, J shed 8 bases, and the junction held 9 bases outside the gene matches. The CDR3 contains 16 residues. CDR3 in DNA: TGTGCCAGCAGCTTATCCCAGACAGGGACGCATTCACCCCTCCACTTT. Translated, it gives CASSLSQTGTHSPLHF.

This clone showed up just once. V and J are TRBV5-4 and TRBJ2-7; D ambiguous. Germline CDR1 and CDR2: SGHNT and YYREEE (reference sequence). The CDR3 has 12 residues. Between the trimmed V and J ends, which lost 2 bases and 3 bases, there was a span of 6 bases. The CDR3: CASSFGSYEQYF. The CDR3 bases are TGTGCCAGCAGCTTCGGCAGCTACGAGCAGTACTTC.

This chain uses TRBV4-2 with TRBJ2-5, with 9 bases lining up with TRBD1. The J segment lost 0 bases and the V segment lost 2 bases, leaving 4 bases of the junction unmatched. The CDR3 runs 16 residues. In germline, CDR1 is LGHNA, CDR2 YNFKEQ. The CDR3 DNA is TGTGCCAGCAGCCAATTCGACAGGGGGAACCAAGAGACCCAGTACTTC. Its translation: CASSQFDRGNQETQYF.

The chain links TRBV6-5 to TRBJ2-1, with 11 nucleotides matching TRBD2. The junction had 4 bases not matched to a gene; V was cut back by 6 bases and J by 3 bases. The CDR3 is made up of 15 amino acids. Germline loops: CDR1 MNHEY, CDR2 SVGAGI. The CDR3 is CASRDTSGGYNEQFF. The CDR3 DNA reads TGTGCCAGCAGGGATACTAGCGGGGGCTACAATGAGCAGTTCTTC.

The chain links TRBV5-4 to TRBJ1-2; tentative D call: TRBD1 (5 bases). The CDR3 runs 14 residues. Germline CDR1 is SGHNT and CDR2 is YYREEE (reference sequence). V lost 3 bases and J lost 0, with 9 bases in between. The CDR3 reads CASSYRRANYGYTF. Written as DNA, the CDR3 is TGTGCCAGCAGCTACAGGCGAGCTAACTATGGCTACACCTTC. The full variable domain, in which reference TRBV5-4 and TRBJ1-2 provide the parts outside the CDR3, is ETGVTQSPTHLIKTRGQQVTLRCSSQSGHNTVSWYQQALGQGPQFIFQYYREEENGRGNFPPRFSGLQFPNYSSELNVNALELDDSALYLCASSYRRANYGYTFGSGTRLTVV.

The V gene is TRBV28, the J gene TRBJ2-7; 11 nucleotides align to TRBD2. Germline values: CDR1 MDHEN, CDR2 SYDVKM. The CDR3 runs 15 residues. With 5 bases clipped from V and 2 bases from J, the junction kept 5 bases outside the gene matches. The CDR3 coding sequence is TGTGCCAGCAGTGTACTAGCGGGGGATACCTACGAGCAGTACTTC. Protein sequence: CASSVLAGDTYEQYF.

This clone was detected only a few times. This CDR3 reads CASSSPRSGLETQYF. As DNA, the CDR3 is TGTGCCAGCAGTTCCCCGCGTTCCGGGTTAGAGACCCAGTACTTC. The rearrangement links TRBV6-6 to TRBJ2-5, with D unclear. This CDR3 is 15 amino acids long. Trimming removed 4 bases at V and 4 bases at J, with 16 bases between. In germline, CDR1 is MNHNY, CDR2 SVGAGI (reference sequence).

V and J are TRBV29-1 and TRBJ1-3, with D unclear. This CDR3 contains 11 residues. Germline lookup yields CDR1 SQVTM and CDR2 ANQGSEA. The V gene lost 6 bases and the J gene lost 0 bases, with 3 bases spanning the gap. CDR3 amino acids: CSVASGNTIYF. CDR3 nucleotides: TGCAGCGTCGCCTCTGGAAACACCATATATTTT.

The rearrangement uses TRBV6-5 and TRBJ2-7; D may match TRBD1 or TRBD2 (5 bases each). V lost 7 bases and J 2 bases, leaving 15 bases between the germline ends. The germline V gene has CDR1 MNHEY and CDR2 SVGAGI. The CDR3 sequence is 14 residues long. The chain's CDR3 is CASTTRGKTYEQYF. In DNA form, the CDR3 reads TGTGCCAGCACCACCCGGGGCAAAACCTACGAGCAGTACTTC.

The DNA of the CDR3 is TGTGCCAGCAGTTCCCCGGGACAGGGAAACATTCAGTACTTC. Translation: CASSSPGQGNIQYF. This chain links TRBV28 with TRBJ2-4; 9 bases map to TRBD1. Per germline, CDR1 MDHEN and CDR2 SYDVKM. V shed 4 bases, J shed 6 bases, and the junction held 4 bases outside the gene matches. This CDR3 has 14 residues.

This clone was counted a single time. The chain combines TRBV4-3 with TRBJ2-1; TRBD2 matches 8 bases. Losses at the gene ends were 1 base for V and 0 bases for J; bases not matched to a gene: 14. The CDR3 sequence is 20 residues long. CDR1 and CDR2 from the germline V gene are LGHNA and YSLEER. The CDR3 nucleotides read TGCGCCAGCAGCCAAGGTTTCGCGGGGGGCCGAAGTAGCTCCTACAATGAGCAGTTCTTC. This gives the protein CASSQGFAGGRSSSYNEQFF.